Included here is one TCR beta chain sequence, with context. In this sample, this clone turned up a few times. No cognate antigen has been identified for it. Nothing much larger sits one base from this clone, and base qualities are not available. The library was made by the immunoSEQ multiplex PCR assay. For the multiplex PCR, a mixture combining 60 forward primers for TCR Vbeta segments and 13 reverse primers for TCR Jbeta segments was used. The CDR3 region of rearranged TCR beta genes was amplified from genomic DNA by a multiplex PCR assay. On the Illumina HiSeq System, the amplified TCR beta libraries were sequenced as 87-base-pair reads. As for how the authors treated the data: Across the roughly 600 repertoires, a later analysis counted 78 million or so unique TCR beta chains, around 10 million of which were shared by at least two donors. Raw reads were error-corrected and collapsed into unique sequences by a nearest-neighbor algorithm in which closely related sequences were merged to remove PCR and sequencing errors. V, D and J gene segments were assigned by aligning CDR3 sequences to IMGT reference sequences. For a sequence to be retained, a match of at least six nucleotides to both a V gene segment and a J gene segment was required. A rearrangement was called productive if the CDR3 had no stop codons and remained in frame with V and J, and every other rearrangement was called non-productive. CDR3 was defined according to IMGT convention as the region running from the second conserved V-encoded cysteine to the conserved J-encoded phenylalanine. In an earlier analysis of 587 of the donors, sequences lacking an unambiguous match to a single V gene segment were excluded. An earlier analysis of under 750 of the donors called V segments functional above 56.7% productive rearrangements and segregating when the between-donor standard deviation exceeded 5%. A statistical classification framework was developed to diagnose cytomegalovirus status using the catalog of TCR beta chain sequences. A later analysis assigned V and J genes by comparing TCR nucleotide sequences with IMGT/GENE-DB human TR gene sequences. In a later analysis, CDR3 sequences and most-parsimonious VDJ recombination scenarios were assigned using the TCRdist pipeline. In a later analysis, each TCR beta chain was defined by its CDR3 amino acid sequence together with its V-gene family, and reads without a unique V-gene family were excluded. As a way to deal with suspected cross-contamination and a sequencing artifact, a later analysis dropped roughly 620 nucleotide sequences that were highly shared and had low generation probability. A later analysis calculated a clonal expansion index for each public chain from normalized within-repertoire ranks of inferred template counts. In a later analysis, generation probabilities were computed using a VDJ recombination model fitted to out-of-frame rearrangements, and the results were checked against IGoR. Hypergeometric tests were used in a later analysis to score TCR-TCR, TCR-HLA and TCR-CMV co-occurrence, with a repertoire-size bias correction applied to the TCR pairs. False discovery rates were estimated in a later analysis by permuting HLA or CMV assignments 20 times. A later analysis grouped co-occurring TCRs with DBSCAN, adding TCRdist sequence similarity when clustering within HLA-allele-positive subsets. For co-occurrence clustering, repertoires with fewer than 30,000 or more than 120,000 public chains were excluded, along with a handful of repertoires with anomalous nucleotide sharing. The source is immuneACCESS, and TCRdb retained only in-frame sequences with V and J called. Part of the clones is not carried over; for the studies checked, unresolved V genes explain less than half of this, and the remainder is unexplained. The D gene and trimming were derived from the DNA, and the V and J assignments and clone size from that table. This sample has about 96,000 clones in its table, and more than 60% of those were observed once. The ten largest clones represent 7.3% of the sample.

This entry belongs to a study of cytomegalovirus exposure and HLA in healthy donors (TCRdb year 2017). Broadly, across the study: An earlier analysis of approximately 600 of the donors reported approximately 270 Gb of sequence data and 117 million unique TCR beta sequences from roughly 180 million T cells. All discovery cohort repertoires had been generated using a single sequencing platform. A later genetic analysis took genome-wide SNP genotypes for about three fifths of the 666 donors and used that subset as a discovery cohort. To predict cytomegalovirus infection status, the study combined high-throughput TCR immunosequencing, statistical association of individual TCRs with disease status, and machine learning. The aim of the study was to test whether cataloging public T cell receptors could identify signatures of past pathogen exposure. A later analysis re-analyzed previously published TCR beta repertoires from about 730 donors and added high-resolution HLA genotyping to study TCR occurrence patterns. In an earlier analysis of over 550 of the donors, high-throughput TCR beta sequencing was used to judge whether each TCR beta V gene segment behaved as functional or pseudogenic. Rather than using new phenotypic data, the later analysis identified candidate immune exposures from TCR beta sequences and from how often those sequences occurred across donors. Donor age, sex, ethnicity and CMV serostatus were compiled together with the repertoire data. Besides the first cohort of about 730 subjects, a separate validation cohort made up of around 120 different subjects was used. An early release that covered 640 HLA-typed donors contained about 300 gigabases of sequencing data and tens of millions of unique TCR sequences. Of the roughly 400 genotyped donors, 80% to 90% were placed in the genetic ancestry cluster associated with self-reported Caucasian donors. About five DR-DQ haplotypes were handled as single units for association and clustering because linkage in the cohort was strong. The number of typed donors differed by locus: about 629-640 for A, B, C, DRB1 and DQB1; 500 to 550 for DQA1; some 590 for DPA1; and around 490 for DPB1. Both class I and class II loci were covered by HLA typing, at four-digit resolution. Among 398 genotyped donors of the cohort, an average of roughly 230,000 unique TCR beta nucleotide sequences was sequenced per donor, of which about 18% were non-productive. The study profiled the T cell repertoires of more than 500 subjects by immunosequencing and related them to cytomegalovirus serostatus. Study-level results and caveats: HLA typing was unavailable for some donors at each locus, so association tests used only the typed subset. In a later analysis, TCR association rates were found to vary across HLA loci, with the most associated TCRs seen for DRB1 alleles and the fewest for HLA-C alleles. The only immune exposure information available for the cohort was CMV serostatus. Compared with equally common non-associated chains, HLA-associated TCR beta chains in a later analysis were more clonally expanded and had lower generation probabilities. According to a later analysis, most CMV-associated TCR beta chains appeared to be HLA-restricted, and the HLA associations seemed to be driven largely by CMV exposure. V-gene and J-gene trimming of TCR beta chains was associated with a missense DCLRE1C variant in a later genetic analysis, and the association was replicated in an independent cohort. Because counts were too low, 15 to 20 rarely observed V segments, including chromosome 9 orphons, were left out of the earlier analysis of approximately 500 of the donors. Some IMGT-functional V segments, including TRBV6-2 and TRBV6-3, could not be told apart with the 87-base-pair reads, so those segments were excluded. In a later genetic analysis, fewer N-insertions in productive TCRs were reported among donors in an Asian-associated ancestry cluster than the approximately 670-donor mean. A further reported finding was that TCR beta sequences accurately predicted the HLA-A and HLA-B alleles for most subjects in the first cohort. In a later analysis, some 17,000 TCR beta sequences were associated with specific HLA alleles at a false discovery rate of 0.05. Several of the top co-occurrence clusters appeared to be linked to parvovirus B19, influenza, CMV and Epstein-Barr virus, according to a later analysis. A group of highly shared sequence variants was considered likely to be a technical artifact of the sequencing pipeline. While some public TCRs were present in many individuals, most TCR sequences turned up only very rarely across donors. Three of the identified cytomegalovirus-associated TCR beta chains were confirmed in vitro to be specific for cytomegalovirus antigens. According to the authors, the approach could potentially be generalized to other disease states and immunological phenotypes. The study listed 164 TCR beta chains as associated with cytomegalovirus. When HLA alleles, especially DR and DQ, strongly co-occurred, attributing TCR associations to individual alleles was difficult. Correlated functional status among segregating V segments might reflect linkage disequilibrium, but an unknown experimental factor could not be ruled out. In both the original and validation cohorts, the classifier was reported to diagnose cytomegalovirus status with high specificity and sensitivity. Sequencing depth was assumed to be roughly uniform across donors in the presence/absence analyses, though that assumption may not hold. In this cohort, only TCR beta chains were sequenced, and detectable features were limited by the absence of alpha or paired-chain data. In an earlier analysis of over 550 of the donors, most TCR beta V segments were observed in productive rearrangements about 90% or about 30% of the time, broadly matching IMGT annotations.

Germline trimming: 0 bases from V, 9 bases from J; junction bases outside gene matches: 6. CDR1 and CDR2 are drawn from the germline V gene (reference sequence): LNHDA, SQIVND. From the cysteine through the phenylalanine, the CDR3 covers 16 amino acids. Only the CDR3 portion is preserved as DNA: 48 bases, with reading frame beginning at the first base. The cohort consisted of more than 650 healthy bone marrow donors. Cohort members were all nominally healthy when sampled, although unrecorded immune exposures were likely present. The donor was CMV seropositive and belonged to the group of about 290 seropositive cohort members. Every donor gave a peripheral blood sample, and the peripheral blood mononuclear cells from that sample were used for TCR beta sequencing. The Qiagen DNeasy Blood Extraction Kit was used to extract genomic DNA from the blood cell samples.

Sequencing was done on a sample of PBMCs. The sequence came from a man aged 45-65 years in good health and CMV-seropositive. The chain is encoded by TRBV19 joined to TRBJ2-3, with 13 bases matching TRBD2. The DNA sequence reads TGTGCCAGTAGTATAGAGGGACTAGCGGGGCAGGGCACGCAGTATTTT. Protein translation: CASSIEGLAGQGTQYF.